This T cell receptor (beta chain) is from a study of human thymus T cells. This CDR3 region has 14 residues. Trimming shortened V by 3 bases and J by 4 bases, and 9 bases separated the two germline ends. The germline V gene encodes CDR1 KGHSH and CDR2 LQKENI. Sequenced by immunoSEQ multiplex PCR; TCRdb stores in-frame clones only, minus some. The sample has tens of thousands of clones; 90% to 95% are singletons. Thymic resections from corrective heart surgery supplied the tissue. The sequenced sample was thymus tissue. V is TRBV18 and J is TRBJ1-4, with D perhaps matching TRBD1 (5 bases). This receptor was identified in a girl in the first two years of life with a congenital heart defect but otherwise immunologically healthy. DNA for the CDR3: TGTGCCAGCTCACCCTTGACAGATAATGAAAAACTGTTTTTT. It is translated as CASSPLTDNEKLFF.